This T cell receptor (beta chain) was identified during a study of Ad26.COV2.S vaccination and SARS-CoV-2 variants. Notes on this clone: Antigen: not known.

This CDR3 is 17 amino acids long. Germline CDR1 reads LGHDT; CDR2 reads YNNKEL (reference sequence). J gave up 4 bases and V 1 base, and 10 bases lay outside the gene matches. Noted treatment: roughly 20 received Ad26.COV2.S at low or high dose, single or two shots; 5 received placebo; per-sample allocation not given. The study sampled participants on day 63 after the first vaccine or placebo injection. Broader study findings: Responses of spike-specific T cells (both CD8+ and CD4+) reportedly showed substantial breadth after vaccination. Spike-specific TCR breadth was greater after Ad26.COV2.S than placebo.

Sequencing was performed with immunoSEQ multiplex PCR; in TCRdb, only in-frame clones are kept and a portion is missing. The sample has about 320,000 clones, approximately 86% seen once. This chain joins TRBV3-1 (or the pseudogene TRBV3-2) and TRBJ1-5, with 7 bases matching TRBD1. Sequencing was performed on peripheral blood, taken in a trial of Ad26.COV2.S vaccine versus placebo. The origin of this receptor is a person between 18 and 65 years old who received the Ad26.COV2.S COVID-19 vaccine or a placebo. This CDR3 is CASSQGLPGQFNQPQHF. For the CDR3, the DNA is TGTGCCAGCAGCCAAGGACTCCCGGGACAGTTTAATCAGCCCCAGCATTTT.